This T cell receptor beta chain was profiled in a study of blood T cell repertoires in COVID-19. Study-level background: COVID-19 samples from acute and convalescent phases originated in the United States, Italy and Spain. T cells, B-cell-depleted T cells, or PBMCs provided the cDNA or gDNA that served as material.

Under the authors' procedure: The authors estimated nucleated cell counts from reference gene primer amplification. Profiled with immunoSEQ multiplex PCR; TCRdb holds only in-frame clones, not every one. V, J and clone size are those of that table, while D and trimming were read from the DNA. The sample holds about 100,000 clones, about 85% seen once. The sequence was collected from an older woman with active or convalescent COVID-19. Sample: peripheral blood.

The CDR3 coding sequence is TGTGCCAGCAGATCCGGGAGTCCCTATAATTCACCCCTCCACTTT. Amino acid sequence: CASRSGSPYNSPLHF. The rearrangement joins TRBV28 to TRBJ1-6; D is unclear. V lost 6 bases, J lost 2 bases, and 11 bases lay in between. The length of the CDR3 is 15 residues. Germline-derived CDR1 and CDR2 are MDHEN and SYDVKM. The variable domain in full, completed from reference TRBV28 and TRBJ1-6, reads DVKVTQSSRYLVKRTGEKVFLECVQDMDHENMFWYRQDPGLGLRLIYFSYDVKMKEKGDIPEGYSVSREKKERFSLILESASTNQTSMYLCASRSGSPYNSPLHFGNGTRLTVT.